The clone carrying this T cell receptor (beta chain) came up once. Germline assignment: CDR1 MNHNS and CDR2 SASEGT. V lost 7 bases and J lost 0, with 13 bases in between. CDR3 length: 15 residues. These data originate in a study of shared clonotypes between healthy human individuals. Every contributor of samples was a Caucasian grown-up residing in Nashville, Tennessee. Only in-frame clones appear in the TCRdb table, and some are missing; sequencing was by immunoSEQ multiplex PCR. The sample records 2,500,000 or so clones, approximately 93% being singletons. The source material was naive CD4+ T cells from PBMCs. As to subset: CD45RA+ positively selected. The clonotype comes from a man between 18 and 29 years old in good health. Some clones in this sample may be carry-over from other donors' samples. The genes are TRBV6-1 and TRBJ1-3; D may be TRBD1 (5 bases). DNA for the CDR3: TGTGCCAGCAAGGGGACGCCTAGCTCTGGAAACACCATATATTTT. Encoded protein: CASKGTPSSGNTIYF.